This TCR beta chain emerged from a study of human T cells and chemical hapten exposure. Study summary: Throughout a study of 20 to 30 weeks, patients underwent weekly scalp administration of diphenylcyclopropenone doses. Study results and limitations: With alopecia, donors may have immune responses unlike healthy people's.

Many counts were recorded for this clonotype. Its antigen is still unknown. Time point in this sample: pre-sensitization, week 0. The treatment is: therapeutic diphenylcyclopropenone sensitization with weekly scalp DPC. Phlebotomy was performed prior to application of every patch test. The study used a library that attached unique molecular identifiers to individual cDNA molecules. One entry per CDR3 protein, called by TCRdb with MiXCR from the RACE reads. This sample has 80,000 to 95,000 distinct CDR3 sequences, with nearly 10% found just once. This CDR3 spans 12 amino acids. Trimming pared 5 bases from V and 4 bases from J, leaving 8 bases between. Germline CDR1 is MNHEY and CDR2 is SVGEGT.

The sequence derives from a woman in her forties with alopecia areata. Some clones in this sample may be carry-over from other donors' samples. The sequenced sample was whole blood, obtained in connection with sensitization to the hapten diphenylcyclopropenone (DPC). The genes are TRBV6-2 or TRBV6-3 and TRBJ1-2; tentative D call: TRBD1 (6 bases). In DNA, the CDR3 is TGTGCCAGCAGTCGACAGGTCTATGGCTACACCTTC. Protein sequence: CASSRQVYGYTF.